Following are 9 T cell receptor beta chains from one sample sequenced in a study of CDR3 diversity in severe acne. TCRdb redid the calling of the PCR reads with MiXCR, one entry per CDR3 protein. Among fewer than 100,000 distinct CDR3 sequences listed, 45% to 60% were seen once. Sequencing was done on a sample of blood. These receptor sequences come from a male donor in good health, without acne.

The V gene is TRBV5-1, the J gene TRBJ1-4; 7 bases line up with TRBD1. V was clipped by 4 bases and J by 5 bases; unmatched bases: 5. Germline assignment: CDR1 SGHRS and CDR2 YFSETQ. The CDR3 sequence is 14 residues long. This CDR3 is CASSVTGWNEKLFF. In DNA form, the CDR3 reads TGCGCCAGCAGCGTGACAGGGTGGAATGAAAAACTGTTTTTT. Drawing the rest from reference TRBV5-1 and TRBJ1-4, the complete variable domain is KAGVTQTPRYLIKTRGQQVTLSCSPISGHRSVSWYQQTPGQGLQFLFEYFSETQRNKGNFPGRFSGRQFSNSRSEMNVSTLELGDSALYLCASSVTGWNEKLFFGSGTQLSVL.

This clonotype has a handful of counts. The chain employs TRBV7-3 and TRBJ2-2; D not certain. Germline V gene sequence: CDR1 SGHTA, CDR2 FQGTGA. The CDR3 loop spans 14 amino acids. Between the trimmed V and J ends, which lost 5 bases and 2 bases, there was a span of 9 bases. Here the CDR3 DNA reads TGTGCCAGCAGCCTCGGTATCAACACCGGGGAGCTGTTTTTT. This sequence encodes CASSLGINTGELFF.

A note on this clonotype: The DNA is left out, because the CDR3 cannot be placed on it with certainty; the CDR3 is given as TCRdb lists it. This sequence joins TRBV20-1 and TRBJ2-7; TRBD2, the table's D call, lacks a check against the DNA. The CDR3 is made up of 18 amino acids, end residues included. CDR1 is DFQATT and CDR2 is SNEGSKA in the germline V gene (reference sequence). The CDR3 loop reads CSFYICSARTQTPEGKYF.

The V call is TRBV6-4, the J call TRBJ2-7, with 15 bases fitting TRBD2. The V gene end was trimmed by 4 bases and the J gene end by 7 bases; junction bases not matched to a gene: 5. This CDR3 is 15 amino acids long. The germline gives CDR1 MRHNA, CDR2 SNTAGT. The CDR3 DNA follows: TGTGCCAGCAGTGGCGGGACTAGCGGGGGGCGGGAGCAGTACTTC. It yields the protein CASSGGTSGGREQYF.

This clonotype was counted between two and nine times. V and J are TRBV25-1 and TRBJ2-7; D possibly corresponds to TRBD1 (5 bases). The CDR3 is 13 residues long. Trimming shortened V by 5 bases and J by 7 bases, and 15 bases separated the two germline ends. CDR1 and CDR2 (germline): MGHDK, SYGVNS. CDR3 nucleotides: TGTGCCAGCAGTAGGCAGGGAACTGATGAGCAGTACTTC. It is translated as CASSRQGTDEQYF.

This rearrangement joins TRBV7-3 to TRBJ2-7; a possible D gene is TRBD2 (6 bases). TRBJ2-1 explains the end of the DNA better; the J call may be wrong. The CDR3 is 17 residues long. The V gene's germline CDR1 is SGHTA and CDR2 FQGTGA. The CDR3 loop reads CASSFSLREASYNEQFF. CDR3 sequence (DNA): TGTGCCAGCAGCTTTTCCCTGCGGGAAGCATCCTACAATGAGCAGTTCTTC.

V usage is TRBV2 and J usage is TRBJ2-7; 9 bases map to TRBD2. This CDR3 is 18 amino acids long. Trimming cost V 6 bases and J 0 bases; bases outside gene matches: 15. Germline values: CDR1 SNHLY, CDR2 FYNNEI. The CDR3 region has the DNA TGTGCCAGCAGCTCCTCCCTGCTAACTAGCGGGCCCTCCTACGAGCAGTACTTC. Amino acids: CASSSSLLTSGPSYEQYF.

The CDR3: CASSPRTSAGEKLFF. The CDR3 DNA reads TGTGCCAGCAGCCCTCGGACCTCGGCGGGTGAAAAACTGTTTTTT. The J gene is TRBJ1-4, the V gene TRBV9; D is unclear. Germline V CDR1 and CDR2: SGDLS, YYNGEE. V gave up 4 bases and J gave up 7 bases, with 17 bases separating them. The CDR3 consists of 15 residues.

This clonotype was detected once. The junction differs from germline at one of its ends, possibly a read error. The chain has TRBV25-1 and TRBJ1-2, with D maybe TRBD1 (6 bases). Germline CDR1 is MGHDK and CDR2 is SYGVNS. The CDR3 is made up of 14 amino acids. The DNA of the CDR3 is TGTGCCAGCAGTTTATCTCGGGGGCGCTATGGCCACACCTTC. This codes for CASSLSRGRYGHTF.